One TCR beta chain is described in this entry. Antigen unknown. V was shortened by 7 bases and J by 1 base, with 10 bases between the two germline ends. Germline V gives CDR1 MNHEY, CDR2 SVGEGT. This CDR3 has 13 residues. These data are taken from a study of blood T cells in healthy people across ages. The study's findings and limits: Not knowing donor CMV status may have confounded expanded clonotype changes.

Primed by a sample-barcoded 5' primer and a J-beta primer mix, a second PCR proceeded for roughly 7 to 11 cycles. Every molecule of cDNA carried a tag from a template-switch adaptor with 12 random nucleotides. One entry per CDR3 protein, called by TCRdb with MiXCR from the 5' RACE reads. The data hold fewer than 2 million distinct CDR3 sequences, with approximately 39% observed a single time. The receptor's source is a human donor in good health. The chain employs TRBV6-2 or TRBV6-3 and TRBJ1-1; D unresolved. Input material: blood. The CDR3, as DNA: TGTGCCAGCAAGGAACAATGGAACACTGAAGCTTTCTTT. This gives the protein CASKEQWNTEAFF.